Described below is a single T cell receptor beta chain sequence and its context. This sample was taken from a study of control samples from healthy donors and cancer patients. Germline V gene sequence: CDR1 SGHDT, CDR2 YYEEEE. The CDR3 has 17 residues. Deletions cut 3 bases from V and 3 bases from J, with 19 bases between. Repertoires were generated with immunoSEQ multiplex PCR, while TCRdb's copy carries only in-frame clones and drops some. This sample yields 90,000 to 120,000 clones, of which approximately 84% are seen a single time; 6% to 8% belongs to the top ten. The TCR originated in a man aged 18 to 35 in good health. V gene TRBV5-6 combines with J gene TRBJ1-3; maybe TRBD1 (6 bases). Sequenced input: blood. CDR3 loop: CASSSLFDGGGGNTIYF. CDR3 nucleotides: TGTGCCAGCAGCTCCCTTTTTGATGGGGGCGGTGGAAACACCATATATTTT.